A single sample gave rise to the 27 T cell receptor beta chains below, sequenced in a study of regulatory T cells in long-lasting Graves disease. Time point defined: newly diagnosed GD, antithyroid drugs for less than 3 months. RNA extracted from PBMCs served as the sequencing template. Arm-PCR of CDR3 regions with iRepertoire HTBI primers generated TCR beta libraries. TCRdb called the multiplex PCR reads again in MiXCR, with one record for every CDR3 protein. The data show a few hundred thousand distinct CDR3 sequences, 16% seen once. The same data also went into a second study, on T cells in Graves' hyperthyroidism and ophthalmopathy.

The sequencing used peripheral blood mononuclear cells (PBMCs), collected at new diagnosis, from a patient treated with antithyroid drugs. All receptors come from a woman between 18 and 29 years old with Graves disease.

The gene calls are TRBV16 and TRBJ2-2; D remains ambiguous. There are 18 residues in the CDR3. Germline assignment: CDR1 KGHSY and CDR2 FQNENV. The V and J ends lost 0 bases and 1 base respectively, with 15 bases between them. CDR3: CASSQSVERVENTGELFF. CDR3 DNA: TGTGCCAGCAGCCAATCGGTGGAAAGGGTAGAGAACACCGGGGAGCTGTTTTTT.

This clonotype was counted ten times or more. The rearrangement links TRBV28 to TRBJ1-6, with TRBD1 matching 7 bases. The CDR3 consists of 19 residues. Germline values: CDR1 MDHEN, CDR2 SYDVKM. V was clipped by 2 bases and J by 7 bases; unmatched bases: 17. In DNA, the CDR3 is TGTGCCAGCAGTTTAGGGAGATTGACAGGGTCTAAGGGCAATTCACCCCTCCACTTT. It codes for CASSLGRLTGSKGNSPLHF.

This clonotype was detected a few times. The chain employs TRBV4-1 and TRBJ2-2, with 8 bases fitting TRBD2. The CDR3 runs 17 residues. CDR1 is MGHRA, CDR2 YSYEKL, per germline. The J segment lost 5 bases and the V segment lost 6 bases, leaving 14 bases of the junction unmatched. DNA of the CDR3: TGCGCCAGCAGACCGTCCTATCCCGCGGGGGGAACCGGGGAGCTGTTTTTT. It specifies CASRPSYPAGGTGELFF.

This clonotype was seen ten or more times. V usage is TRBV6-1 and J usage is TRBJ1-6; the match to TRBD1 covers 10 bases. CDR1 and CDR2 (germline): MNHNS, SASEGT. This CDR3 comprises 14 residues. J gave up 7 bases and V 5 bases, and 2 bases lay outside the gene matches. Here the CDR3 reads CASSRTGGNSPLHF. In nucleotides, the CDR3 is TGTGCCAGCAGTAGGACAGGGGGGAATTCACCCCTCCACTTT.

In this sample, this clonotype turned up many times. The chain couples TRBV11-3 to TRBJ2-3, with D unresolved. CDR1 is SGHNT, CDR2 YENEEA, per germline. CDR3 length: 12 amino acids. V shed 5 bases and J shed 0 bases, with 3 bases lying between them. The CDR3: CASSDSTDTQYF. DNA for the CDR3: TGTGCCAGCAGCGACAGCACAGATACGCAGTATTTT.

This clonotype was detected many times. V gene TRBV28 combines with J gene TRBJ2-7, with 9 nucleotides matching TRBD2. The V gene end was trimmed by 1 base and the J gene end by 3 bases; junction bases not matched to a gene: 7. Germline V lookup: CDR1 MDHEN, CDR2 SYDVKM. The CDR3 contains 16 residues. CDR3 in DNA: TGTGCCAGCAGTTTATTGGGGGCGGGAGGGAACTACGAGCAGTACTTC. Translation: CASSLLGAGGNYEQYF.

In this sample, this clonotype turned up many times. The chain is built from TRBV11-3 and TRBJ2-3; TRBD2 is a possible D gene (6 bases). CDR3 length equals 15 residues. V was shortened by 5 bases and J by 0 bases, with 12 bases between the two germline ends. Per the germline V gene, CDR1 is SGHNT and CDR2 is YENEEA. This CDR3 is CASSKGLSSTDTQYF. The CDR3 DNA reads as TGTGCCAGCAGCAAGGGACTCTCTAGCACAGATACGCAGTATTTT.

This clonotype was seen ten or more times. The chain is built from TRBV7-2 and TRBJ2-7; 8 bases match TRBD2. Germline assignment: CDR1 SGHTA and CDR2 FQGNSA. CDR3 length: 13 amino acids. V lost 7 bases to trimming and J lost 2 bases; unmatched junction nucleotides: 4. The CDR3 loop is CASMRAGAYEQYF. The CDR3 bases are TGTGCCAGCATGCGAGCGGGAGCCTACGAGCAGTACTTC.

The chain joins TRBV2 to TRBJ1-4, with no clear D. CDR3 length equals 12 residues. V dropped 7 bases and J dropped 8 bases, with 11 bases sitting between them. The germline gives CDR1 SNHLY, CDR2 FYNNEI. The CDR3 here is CASNLGEEKLFF. CDR3 nucleotides: TGTGCCAGCAATCTGGGCGAAGAAAAACTGTTTTTT.

This clonotype was observed a single time. Given a much more abundant clone one base away, this may be a read error. The rearrangement links TRBV12-3 or TRBV12-4 to TRBJ2-4, with TRBD2 matching over 11 bases. CDR3 size: 14 residues. The trim removed 6 bases at V and 8 bases at J, leaving 6 bases unmatched. CDR3 sequence (DNA): TGTGCCAGCAGCCGTAGCGGGAGGGGGGACATTCAGTACTTC. This sequence encodes CASSRSGRGDIQYF.

This clonotype has just a few counts. This chain connects TRBV29-1 to TRBJ2-5; no clear D. The CDR3 totals 12 residues. V was clipped by 0 bases and J by 14 bases, with 16 bases between them. Per germline, CDR1 SQVTM and CDR2 ANQGSEA. The CDR3: CSVEETIPHIYF. The CDR3, as DNA: TGCAGCGTTGAAGAGACCATCCCTCACATTTACTTC. The full variable domain, rest sourced from reference TRBV29-1 and TRBJ2-5, is SAVISQKPSRDICQRGTSLTIQCQVDSQVTMMFWYRQQPGQSLTLIATANQGSEATYESGFVIDKFPISRPNLTFSTLTVSNMSPEDSSIYLCSVEETIPHIYFGPGTRLLVL.

A few counts support this clonotype. This chain joins TRBV5-1 and TRBJ2-1; 7 bases are a match to TRBD2. V shed 0 bases, J shed 4 bases, and the junction held 7 bases outside the gene matches. Germline V gives CDR1 SGHRS, CDR2 YFSETQ. The CDR3 totals 16 residues. The CDR3 sequence is CASSLDSSGTYNEQFF. The CDR3 nucleotides are TGCGCCAGCAGCTTGGACTCTAGCGGAACTTACAATGAGCAGTTCTTC. The full variable domain, completed using reference TRBV5-1 and TRBJ2-1, is KAGVTQTPRYLIKTRGQQVTLSCSPISGHRSVSWYQQTPGQGLQFLFEYFSETQRNKGNFPGRFSGRQFSNSRSEMNVSTLELGDSALYLCASSLDSSGTYNEQFFGPGTRLTVL.

This clonotype was picked up a small number of times. The chain links TRBV10-2 to TRBJ2-1, with 7 nucleotides matching TRBD1. Germline values: CDR1 WSHSY, CDR2 SAAADI. The trim removed 3 bases at V and 2 bases at J, leaving 7 bases unmatched. This CDR3 is built from 16 residues. The CDR3 nucleotides read TGCGCCAGCAGTGATACGACAGGGTTGCCCTACAATGAGCAGTTCTTC. Amino acids: CASSDTTGLPYNEQFF.

CDR3 DNA sequence: TGTGCCAGCAGCTTGGTCAGTGCAACTAATGAAAAACTGTTTTTT. Translating gives CASSLVSATNEKLFF. The rearrangement uses TRBV5-8 and TRBJ1-4; D is unresolved. This CDR3 is 15 amino acids long. Looked up from germline, CDR1 is SGHTS and CDR2 is YDEGEE. With 0 bases removed from V and 0 bases from J, the gap between germline ends came to 6 bases.

The genes are TRBV7-2 and TRBJ1-2; 7 nucleotides align to TRBD1. With V trimmed by 5 bases and J by 2 bases, 8 bases remained unmatched. The CDR3 is made up of 15 amino acids. CDR1 is SGHTA, CDR2 FQGNSA, per germline. The CDR3 DNA sequence: TGTGCCAGCAGCGGCAGGTCGGGACAGAACTATGGCTACACCTTC. Residues: CASSGRSGQNYGYTF.

This clonotype was counted only a few times. This chain joins TRBV19 and TRBJ2-1, with D perhaps TRBD2 (6 bases). Deletions cut 6 bases from V and 1 base from J, with 16 bases between. Germline loops: CDR1 LNHDA, CDR2 SQIVND (reference sequence). CDR3 length: 16 amino acids. CDR3 in DNA: TGTGCCAGTAGCAGGGAGGCGGTGACGTCCTACAATGAGCAGTTCTTC. Protein: CASSREAVTSYNEQFF. Full variable domain (rest looked up from reference TRBV19 and TRBJ2-1): DGGITQSPKYLFRKEGQNVTLSCEQNLNHDAMYWYRQDPGQGLRLIYYSQIVNDFQKGDIAEGYSVSREKKESFPLTVTSAQKNPTAFYLCASSREAVTSYNEQFFGPGTRLTVL.

This chain links TRBV27 with TRBJ1-2; D possibly corresponds to TRBD1 (6 bases). V was cut by 6 bases and J by 7 bases, with 12 bases left in between. CDR3 length equals 12 residues. In germline, CDR1 is MNHEY, CDR2 SMNVEV (reference sequence). CDR3: CASSPTGSGYTF. The CDR3 nucleotides read TGTGCCAGCAGCCCCACAGGGAGTGGCTACACCTTC.

In its sample, this clonotype was seen many times. The chain employs TRBV2 and TRBJ1-5, with no clear D. The germline V gene encodes CDR1 SNHLY and CDR2 FYNNEI. This CDR3 region has 13 residues. Deletions cut 6 bases from V and 6 bases from J, with 12 bases between. CDR3 nucleotide sequence: TGTGCCAGCAGCGTAGACGGTAGTCAGCCCCAGCATTTT. Residues: CASSVDGSQPQHF.

The chain recombines TRBV28 with TRBJ2-7, with 7 bases fitting TRBD2. The CDR3 has 17 residues. With V trimmed by 0 bases and J by 2 bases, 10 bases remained unmatched. Germline CDR1 is MDHEN and CDR2 is SYDVKM. The chain's CDR3 is CASSLWGPPAGAYEQYF. CDR3 nucleotide sequence: TGTGCCAGCAGTTTATGGGGGCCCCCCGCGGGAGCCTACGAGCAGTACTTC.

The chain has TRBV6-2 or TRBV6-3 and TRBJ1-2; no clear D gene. Trimming shortened V by 0 bases and J by 8 bases, and 13 bases separated the two germline ends. Germline loops: CDR1 MNHEY, CDR2 SVGEGT. The CDR3 runs 14 residues. The CDR3 protein is CASSYSGSQGGYTF. DNA for the CDR3: TGTGCCAGCAGTTACTCGGGCAGTCAAGGAGGCTACACCTTC.

This clonotype was counted at least ten times. The chain uses TRBV12-3 or TRBV12-4 and TRBJ2-7, with D perhaps matching TRBD2 (6 bases). There are 15 residues in the CDR3. Trimming took 5 bases from V and 3 from J, leaving 17 bases between them. The CDR3 nucleotides are TGTGCCAGCAGTCCCCGACTAGTCTTAGGCTACGAGCAGTACTTC. Amino acid sequence: CASSPRLVLGYEQYF.

This clonotype has ten or more counts. CDR3 DNA: TGTGCCAGCAGCTCCCGTGTGGGGACAGGGGCATTGAAGCAGTACTTC. It specifies CASSSRVGTGALKQYF. V usage is TRBV7-9 and J usage is TRBJ2-7, with TRBD1 matching 10 bases. Germline V gene lookup returns CDR1 SEHNR and CDR2 FQNEAQ (reference sequence). This CDR3 is built from 16 residues. The ends lost 4 bases at V and 8 bases at J; junction bases unmatched: 14. Looking up the rest from reference TRBV7-9 and TRBJ2-7 gives the full variable domain: DTGVSQNPRHKITKRGQNVTFRCDPISEHNRLYWYRQTLGQGPEFLTYFQNEAQLEKSRLLSDRFSAERPKGSFSTLEIQRTEQGDSAMYLCASSSRVGTGALKQYFGPGTRLTVT.

The sample holds a few counts of this clonotype. The chain links TRBV5-8 to TRBJ2-3; no clear D gene. The CDR3 covers 14 residues. V lost 0 bases and J lost 1, with 6 bases in between. Germline CDR1 and CDR2: SGHTS and YDEGEE. The chain's CDR3 is CASSLAFGTDTQYF. CDR3 nucleotide sequence: TGTGCCAGCAGCTTGGCCTTCGGCACAGATACGCAGTATTTT.

J is TRBJ1-2 and V is TRBV19; 12 bases are shared with TRBD1. This CDR3 spans 16 amino acids. V lost 9 bases and J lost 8; bases outside the gene matches: 16. The germline V gene encodes CDR1 LNHDA and CDR2 SQIVND (reference sequence). CDR3 sequence: CASIFAPGQGATGYTF. The CDR3 DNA sequence: TGTGCCAGCATCTTTGCTCCGGGACAGGGGGCGACGGGCTACACCTTC.

In its sample, this clonotype was seen many times. The chain couples TRBV6-1 to TRBJ2-7; D possibly uses TRBD1 or TRBD2 (5 bases each). This CDR3 is built from 15 residues. Germline V CDR1 and CDR2: MNHNS, SASEGT. V was pared by 6 bases and J by 6 bases, with 21 bases between. The chain's CDR3 is CASSGSGRGRSEQYF. In DNA form, the CDR3 reads TGTGCCAGCAGCGGGTCGGGACGAGGCCGATCCGAGCAGTACTTC.

The chain uses TRBV27 and TRBJ2-7; TRBD2 aligns across 7 bases. V lost 6 bases and J lost 7; bases outside the gene matches: 15. The CDR3 is 15 residues long. CDR1 and CDR2 from the germline V gene are MNHEY and SMNVEV (reference sequence). The CDR3 region has the DNA TGTGCCAGCAGAATAAGCAGCGGGACGCTCAGGGAGCAGTACTTC. This encodes CASRISSGTLREQYF.

This clonotype came up many times. The V call is TRBV7-9, the J call TRBJ2-1, with 13 bases matching TRBD2. Germline trimming cut 2 bases from V and 6 bases from J; bases unmatched to any gene: 4. Germline V gene sequence: CDR1 SEHNR, CDR2 FQNEAQ (reference sequence). This CDR3 spans 16 amino acids. The DNA for the CDR3 is TGTGCCAGCAGCTTATGGACTAGCGGGAGAGGCAATGAGCAGTTCTTC. This sequence encodes CASSLWTSGRGNEQFF.